Below are 2 T cell receptor beta chains sequenced from a single sample in a study of T cell repertoires in cytomegalovirus infection. MiXCR was run by TCRdb on the reads, yielding one entry per CDR3 protein. The sample lists under 850,000 distinct CDR3 sequences, 30% to 35% occurring once. For these receptors, no antigen is known. Sample: cultured PBMCs, taken from culture after CMV antigen stimulation. The source of these receptors is a human donor in good health (CMV status not recorded). Some clones in this sample may be carry-over from other donors' samples.

This rearrangement joins TRBV18 to TRBJ2-5; D call uncertain. V lost 0 bases, J lost 10 bases, and 12 bases lay in between. Germline CDR1 and CDR2: KGHSH and LQKENI. The CDR3 spans 13 residues. The CDR3 loop is CASSPPVQTGQYF. CDR3 bases: TGTGCCAGCTCACCACCGGTGCAGACGGGCCAGTACTTC.

This clonotype appeared a few times. The rearrangement joins TRBV19 to TRBJ2-2; TRBD1 agrees at 9 bases. The CDR3 consists of 17 residues. The V segment lost 8 bases and the J segment 4 bases; nucleotides outside the gene matches: 14. The V gene's germline CDR1 is LNHDA and CDR2 SQIVND (reference sequence). CDR3 loop: CASFRLSGQGGTGELFF. The CDR3 nucleotides are TGTGCCAGTTTTCGGCTCTCGGGACAGGGCGGCACCGGGGAGCTGTTTTTT.